This record concerns one T cell receptor (beta chain) sequence. Its antigen is not identified. Genes and germline come from the mouse. Time point: mouse harvest day 7 after allogeneic transplant. Each mouse received 10^7 T-cell-depleted marrow cells plus 10^6 splenic CD5+ T cells by tail vein. B6 (H2b) cells into BALB/c (H2d) mice; tissues taken at day 7 or 14. The repertoire was sequenced with immunoSEQ multiplex PCR; TCRdb's copy has only in-frame clones and lacks some. The sample has about 11,000 clones; roughly two fifths are singletons. The sample is drawn from a study of tissue T cells after allogeneic stem cell transplantation. Notes on the study in general: Few T cell clones were shared across patients, but motif clusters showed tissue-specific shared signatures. TCR repertoires tracked anatomic similarity, regardless of disease or transplant status. Blood and spleen captured only part of the tissue TCR repertoire.

This TCR was sampled from a female BALB/c mouse given C57BL/6 T cells with graft-versus-host disease after an allogeneic hematopoietic cell transplant. Input material: skin.

The DNA read from the CDR3 is TGTGCCAGCAGCTTATCTGGGGGGGCGGCAGAAACGCTGTAT. Translating it yields CASSLSGGAAETLY. The full CDR3 protein is CASSLSGGAAETLYF. The rearrangement uses TRBV3 and TRBJ2-3; 10 positions match TRBD2. The read ends 1 residue before the CDR3 terminus; that terminus is restored from the germline J gene. Germline CDR1 reads SNHLY; CDR2 reads FYNGKV (reference sequence). Trimming at V came to 2 bases and at J to 3 bases, leaving 2 bases not matched to a gene. This CDR3 has 15 residues.